This T cell receptor (beta chain) emerged from a study of cytomegalovirus exposure and HLA in healthy donors. PCR involved 60 Vbeta and 13 Jbeta primers. Produced via immunoSEQ multiplex PCR; TCRdb's table is partial and in-frame only. The profile shows 130,000 to 150,000 clones, around 77% of them singletons. Germline CDR1 SGHVS, CDR2 FQNEAQ. The CDR3 spans 16 residues. With 4 bases removed from V and 0 bases from J, the gap between germline ends came to 14 bases. The source material was PBMCs. This TCR came from a woman in her fifties or sixties in good health and CMV-seronegative. V is TRBV7-8 and J is TRBJ2-3, with D tentatively TRBD2 (6 bases). The CDR3 loop reads CASSSRLVSSTDTQYF. The CDR3 nucleotides read TGTGCCAGCAGCTCTAGACTAGTATCAAGCACAGATACGCAGTATTTT. Complete variable domain (other parts from reference TRBV7-8 and TRBJ2-3): GAGVSQSPRYKVAKRGQDVALRCDPISGHVSLFWYQQALGQGPEFLTYFQNEAQLDKSGLPSDRFFAERPEGSVSTLKIQRTQQEDSAVYLCASSSRLVSSTDTQYFGPGTRLTVL.